Reported below is one T cell receptor beta chain. The antigen remains unidentified. The ends lost 6 bases at V and 7 bases at J; junction bases unmatched: 14. This CDR3 is built from 16 residues. The germline gives CDR1 DFQATT, CDR2 SNEGSKA (reference sequence). The treatment here: approximately nine-day PBMC culture with coronavirus spike peptide pools or control peptides (ViraFEST assay). The data derive from a study of vaccination and CD4 T cells after COVID-19. At the level of the study: Overlapping spike pools from SARS-CoV-2 and HCoV-NL63, HCoV-OC43 and HCoV-229E served as culture stimuli. Study conclusions and caveats: The cohort comprised relatively few convalescent patients, and no early post-infection timepoints were analyzed.

Oncomine TCR Beta short-read sequencing was applied to DNA from cultured CD4+ T cells. Genomic DNA was drawn out of CD4+ T cells grown in culture. TCRdb analysed the PCR reads with MiXCR anew, one entry per CDR3 protein. This sample has thousands of distinct CDR3 sequences; about 75% occur once, and the top ten carry roughly 19%. The chain links TRBV20-1 to TRBJ2-1; 11 bases are shared with TRBD2. The source material was CD4+ T cells from blood, cultured in vitro. The sequence was obtained from a human donor who had recovered from COVID-19. The CDR3 DNA sequence: TGCAGTGCCCCCGGGGCTAGCGGGAGGAGGTCGAATGAGCAGTTCTTC. This encodes CSAPGASGRRSNEQFF.